These 5 T cell receptor beta chains came from one sample sequenced in a study of beta chain features in type 1 diabetes. Study-level points and caveats: Moderate but significant shortening of TCRB CDR3s was recorded in all four CD4+ subsets from Type 1 diabetes patients.

These receptors' antigens are unknown. Isolated RNA was reverse transcribed in full, so expressed TCRB transcripts were sequenced. TCRdb's table, derived via immunoSEQ multiplex PCR, lists solely in-frame clones and lacks some. The sample includes about 700,000 clones, 10% to 15% of them seen just once. The sample was naive CD4+ T cells from blood. The receptors stem from a man aged 18 to 35 with type 1 diabetes.

This clone was detected a few times. This sequence joins TRBV30 and TRBJ1-1; D gene uncertain. CDR3 length equals 14 residues. Germline lookup yields CDR1 GTSNPN and CDR2 SVGIG (reference sequence). V was pared by 0 bases and J by 1 base, with 9 bases between. This CDR3 is CAWSVWGTNTEAFF. The CDR3 DNA follows: TGTGCCTGGAGTGTGTGGGGTACGAACACTGAAGCTTTCTTT.

This clone was seen a few times. V is TRBV7-9 and J is TRBJ2-3; 8 bases are a match to TRBD1. The CDR3 covers 14 residues. Trimming took 3 bases from V and 4 from J; bases not matched to a gene: 3. The germline V gene encodes CDR1 SEHNR and CDR2 FQNEAQ (reference sequence). The CDR3 is CASSLDREADTQYF. The CDR3 nucleotides are TGTGCCAGCAGCTTGGACAGGGAGGCAGATACGCAGTATTTT.

The V gene is TRBV29-1, the J gene TRBJ1-1, with unresolved D. V was clipped by 4 bases and J by 0 bases, with 15 bases between them. The CDR3 spans 15 residues. Germline V lookup: CDR1 SQVTM, CDR2 ANQGSEA. CDR3 bases: TGCAGCGTTGGACTCAGGTTGAGCATGAACACTGAAGCTTTCTTT. Residues: CSVGLRLSMNTEAFF.

To note about this clone: The sample carries other DNA sequences with the same CDR3. This chain joins TRBV15 and TRBJ2-5, with TRBD2 matching over 7 bases. This CDR3 has 14 amino acids. With V trimmed by 0 bases and J by 4 bases, 2 bases remained unmatched. The germline gives CDR1 LNHNV, CDR2 YYDKDF (reference sequence). The CDR3, as DNA: TGTGCCACCAGCAGAGATCCGGGAGGAGAGACCCAGTACTTC. This translates into CATSRDPGGETQYF. Looking up the rest from reference TRBV15 and TRBJ2-5 gives the full variable domain: DAMVIQNPRYQVTQFGKPVTLSCSQTLNHNVMYWYQQKSSQAPKLLFHYYDKDFNNEADTPDNFQSRRPNTSFCFLDIRSPGLGDTAMYLCATSRDPGGETQYFGPGTRLLVL.

This clone has only a few counts. The chain has TRBV4-2 and TRBJ2-1; unclear D gene. CDR1 and CDR2 from the germline V gene are LGHNA and YNFKEQ. CDR3 size: 14 residues. The V and J ends lost 1 base and 8 bases respectively, with 12 bases between them. Written as DNA, the CDR3 is TGTGCCAGCAGCCAAGTCGTGGGTGACGATGAGCAGTTCTTC. Protein product: CASSQVVGDDEQFF.